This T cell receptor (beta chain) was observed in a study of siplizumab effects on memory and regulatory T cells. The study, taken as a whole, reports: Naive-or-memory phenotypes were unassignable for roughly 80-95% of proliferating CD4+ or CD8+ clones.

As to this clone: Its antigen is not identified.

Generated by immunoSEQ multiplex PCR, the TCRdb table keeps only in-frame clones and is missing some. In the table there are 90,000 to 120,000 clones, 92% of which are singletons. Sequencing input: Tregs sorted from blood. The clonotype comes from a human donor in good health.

The CDR3 reads CASSLLSGSTEAFF. The CDR3 coding sequence is TGTGCCAGCAGTTTATTATCCGGGAGTACTGAAGCTTTCTTT. The chain has TRBV27 and TRBJ1-1, with no clear D. Germline values: CDR1 MNHEY, CDR2 SMNVEV (reference sequence). CDR3 size: 14 residues. V lost 1 base, J lost 5 bases, and 11 bases lay in between.